The present TCR beta chain was sequenced within a study of CD4 T cells in relation to SARS-CoV-2 and coronaviruses. Study-wide background: PBMCs were cultured with antigen for over nine days before TCR beta sequencing. Regarding the study as a whole: According to naive versus memory sequencing, detected responses are memory recall, not newly primed.

Concerning this clone itself: Its antigen is not identified.

Germline-derived CDR1 and CDR2 are SGHRS and YFSETQ. With 2 bases removed from V and 1 base from J, the gap between germline ends came to 10 bases. This CDR3 contains 14 residues. Survey-level TCR-beta sequencing used DNA from CEF-cultured naive and memory CD4+ T cells. Libraries were prepared by immunoSEQ multiplex PCR; TCRdb keeps only in-frame clonotypes and omits some of them. Of about 40,000 clones listed, around 83% are singletons. The receptor comes from an adult with COVID-19. The chain employs TRBV5-1 and TRBJ2-7; tentative D call: TRBD2 (5 bases). The specimen sequenced was naive CD4+ T cells from PBMCs, cultured in vitro. Subset indicated: naive CD4+ T cells isolated by negative enrichment. DNA for the CDR3: TGCGCCAGCAGCTTTTTCCCGGGATCCTACGAGCAGTACTTC. It codes for CASSFFPGSYEQYF.